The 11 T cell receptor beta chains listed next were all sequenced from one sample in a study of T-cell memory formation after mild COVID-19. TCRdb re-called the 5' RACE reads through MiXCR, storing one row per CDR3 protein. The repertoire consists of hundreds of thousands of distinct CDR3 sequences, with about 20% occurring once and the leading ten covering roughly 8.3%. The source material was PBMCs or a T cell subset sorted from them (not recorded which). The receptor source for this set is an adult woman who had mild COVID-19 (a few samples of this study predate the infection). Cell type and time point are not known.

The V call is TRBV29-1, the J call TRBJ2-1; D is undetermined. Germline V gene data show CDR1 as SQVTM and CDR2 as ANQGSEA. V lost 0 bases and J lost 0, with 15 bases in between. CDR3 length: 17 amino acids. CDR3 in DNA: TGCAGCGTTGAAGATAAGGAAGACCCGGACTCCTACAATGAGCAGTTCTTC. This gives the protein CSVEDKEDPDSYNEQFF.

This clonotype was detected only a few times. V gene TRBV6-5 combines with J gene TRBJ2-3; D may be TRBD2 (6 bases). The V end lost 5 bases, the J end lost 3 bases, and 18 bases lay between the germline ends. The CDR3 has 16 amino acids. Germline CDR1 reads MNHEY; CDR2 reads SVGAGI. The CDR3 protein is CASSNPSSVGTDTQYF. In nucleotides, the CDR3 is TGTGCCAGCAGTAACCCGTCTAGCGTAGGGACAGATACGCAGTATTTT.

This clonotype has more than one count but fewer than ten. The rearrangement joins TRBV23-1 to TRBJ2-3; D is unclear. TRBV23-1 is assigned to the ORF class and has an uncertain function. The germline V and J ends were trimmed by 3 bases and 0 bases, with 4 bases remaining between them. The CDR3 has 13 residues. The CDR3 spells CASSQNSTDTQYF. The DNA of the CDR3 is TGCGCCAGCAGTCAGAACAGCACAGATACGCAGTATTTT.

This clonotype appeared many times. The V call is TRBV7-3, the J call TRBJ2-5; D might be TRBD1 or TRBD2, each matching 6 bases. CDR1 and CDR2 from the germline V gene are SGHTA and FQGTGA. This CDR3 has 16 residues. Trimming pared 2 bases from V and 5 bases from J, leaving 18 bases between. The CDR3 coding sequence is TGTGCCAGCAGCTTACGGGGGCGGGTATCGGCGGAGACCCAGTACTTC. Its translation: CASSLRGRVSAETQYF.

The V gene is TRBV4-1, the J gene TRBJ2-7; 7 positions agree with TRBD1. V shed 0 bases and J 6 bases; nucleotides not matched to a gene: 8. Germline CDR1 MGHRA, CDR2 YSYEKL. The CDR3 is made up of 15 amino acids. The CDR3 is CASSQDRDSGAEQYF. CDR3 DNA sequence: TGCGCCAGCAGCCAAGATCGGGACAGTGGCGCCGAGCAGTACTTC.

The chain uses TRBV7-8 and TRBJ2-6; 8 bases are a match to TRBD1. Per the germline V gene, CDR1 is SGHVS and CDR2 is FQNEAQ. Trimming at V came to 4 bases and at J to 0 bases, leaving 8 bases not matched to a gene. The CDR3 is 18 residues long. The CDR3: CASSSPDRVSSGANVLTF. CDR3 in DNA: TGTGCCAGCAGCTCCCCGGACAGGGTTTCCTCTGGGGCCAACGTCCTGACTTTC.

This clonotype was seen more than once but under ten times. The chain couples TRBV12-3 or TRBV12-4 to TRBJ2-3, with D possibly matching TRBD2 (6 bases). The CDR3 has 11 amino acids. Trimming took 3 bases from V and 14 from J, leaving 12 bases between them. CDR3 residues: CASSLDYKGYF. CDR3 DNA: TGTGCCAGCAGTTTGGACTATAAAGGGTATTTT.

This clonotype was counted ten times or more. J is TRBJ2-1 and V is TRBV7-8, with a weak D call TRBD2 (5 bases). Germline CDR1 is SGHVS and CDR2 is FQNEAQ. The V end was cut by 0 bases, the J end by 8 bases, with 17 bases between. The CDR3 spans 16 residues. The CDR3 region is CASSLASSPGFDEQFF. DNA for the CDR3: TGTGCCAGCAGCTTAGCGTCCTCGCCGGGGTTCGATGAGCAGTTCTTC.

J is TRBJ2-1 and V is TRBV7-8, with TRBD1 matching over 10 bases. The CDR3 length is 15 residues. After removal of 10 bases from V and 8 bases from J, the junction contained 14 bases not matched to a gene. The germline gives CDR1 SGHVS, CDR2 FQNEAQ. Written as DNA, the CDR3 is TGTGCCACAAGCCCCGACAGGGGGCGCATGGATGAGCAGTTCTTC. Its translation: CATSPDRGRMDEQFF.

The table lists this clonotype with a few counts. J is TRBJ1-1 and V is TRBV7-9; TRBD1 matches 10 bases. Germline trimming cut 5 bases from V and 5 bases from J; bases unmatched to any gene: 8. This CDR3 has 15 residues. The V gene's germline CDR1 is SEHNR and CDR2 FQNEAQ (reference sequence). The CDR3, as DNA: TGTGCCAGCAGCCACTCGACAGGGGGCGCGACTGAAGCTTTCTTT. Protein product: CASSHSTGGATEAFF.

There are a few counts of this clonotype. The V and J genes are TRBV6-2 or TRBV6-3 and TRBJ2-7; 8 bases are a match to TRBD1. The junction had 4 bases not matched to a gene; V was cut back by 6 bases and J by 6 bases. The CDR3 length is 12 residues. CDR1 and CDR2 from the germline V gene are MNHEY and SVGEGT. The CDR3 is CASSQGQVEQYF. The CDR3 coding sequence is TGTGCCAGCAGCCAGGGACAGGTCGAGCAGTACTTC.